The rows below give T cell receptor beta chains drawn from one sample of a study of CD8+CD57+ T cells in acquired aplastic anemia. TCRdb re-called the reads through MiXCR, storing one row per CDR3 protein. The data show 310,000 or so distinct CDR3 sequences, about three fifths seen once. Input material: sorted CD4+, CD8+, or CD8+CD57+ T cells (not recorded which) from PBMCs. These receptors all come from a human donor with aplastic anemia. Each CDR3 is given with its conserved first and last residue. Fields, in order: CDR3 length, clone size, D gene, V gene, J gene, CDR3 DNA, CDR3 protein. A D gene is named only where the DNA matches it firmly. Some rows mark clone size as missing; the rest say once, few, many or name a class of expanded clone.

17	once	TRBD2	TRBV7-9	TRBJ2-7	TGTGCCAGCAGCTTAACTACGTCCCGGGGGGGTTCCTACGAGCAGTACTTC	CASSLTTSRGGSYEQYF
15	many	TRBD1	TRBV7-8	TRBJ2-7	TGTGCCAGCAGCTTATGGGACAGGGCAACCTACGAGCAGTACTTC	CASSLWDRATYEQYF
14	few	TRBD1	TRBV10-3	TRBJ2-7	TGTGCCATCACCAGGACAGGATCCTCCTACGAGCAGTACTTC	CAITRTGSSYEQYF
15	-	TRBD2	TRBV19	TRBJ2-4	TGTGCCAGTAGTATGAGTCTAGCGGGAAACGGCATTCAGTACTTC	CASSMSLAGNGIQYF
13	-	-	TRBV20-1	TRBJ1-2	TGCAGTGCTAACTCGGGTTATTACTATGGCTACACCTTC	CSANSGYYYGYTF
14	many	-	TRBV3-1	TRBJ1-1	TGTGCCAGCAGCAAAACAGGGCTAACCACTGAAGCTTTCTTT	CASSKTGLTTEAFF
15	few	TRBD2	TRBV5-1	TRBJ2-7	TGCGCCAGCAGCGATCGAGGTAGCGGGGTCTACGAGCAGTACTTC	CASSDRGSGVYEQYF
18	-	-	TRBV7-3	TRBJ2-1	TGTGCCAGCAGCTTAGGGGGTCCCAAAGCCTCCGTCTACAATGAGCAGTTCTTC	CASSLGGPKASVYNEQFF
15	many	TRBD1	TRBV7-9	TRBJ2-3	TGTGCCAGCAGCCCCGGGACAGGTAGCACAGATACGCAGTATTTT	CASSPGTGSTDTQYF
14	many	-	TRBV12-3/TRBV12-4	TRBJ2-7	TGTGCCAGCAGTCTTCGGGCGGCGGGCTACGAGCAGTACTTC	CASSLRAAGYEQYF
17	-	-	TRBV10-3	TRBJ1-2	TGTGCCATCAGTGAACTAGACCCGATCTTGGGGGGCTATGGCTACACCTTC	CAISELDPILGGYGYTF
18	-	TRBD2	TRBV7-2	TRBJ2-7	TGTGCCAGCAGCCTCAGACCGACTAGCGGGGGCTTTTCCTACGAGCAGTACTTC	CASSLRPTSGGFSYEQYF
14	few	-	TRBV20-1	TRBJ2-2	TGCAGTGCCAGACGGCAGGGGAACACCGGGGAGCTGTTTTTT	CSARRQGNTGELFF
16	-	-	TRBV15	TRBJ2-1	TGTGCCACCAGCAGAGATTCAGGGGACCACACCAATGAGCAGTTATTC	CATSRDSGDHTNEQLF
13	few	TRBD2	TRBV10-3	TRBJ2-1	TGTGCCATCAGGGATAGCGGGCGGGATGAGCAGTTCTTC	CAIRDSGRDEQFF
11	few	-	TRBV10-3	TRBJ2-7	TGTGCCATCAGTGATTACTACGAGCAGTACTTC	CAISDYYEQYF
16	once	TRBD1	TRBV15	TRBJ2-7	TGTGCCACCAGTCCCGGGACAGGGGGCCTCCCCTACGAGCAGTACTTC	CATSPGTGGLPYEQYF
11	-	-	TRBV7-9	TRBJ2-7	TGTGCCAGCAGCCTATTCTACGAGCAGTACTTC	CASSLFYEQYF
12	-	-	TRBV20-1	TRBJ2-2	TGCAGTGCCCGGACTTCGAGCGGAGAGCTGTTTTTT	CSARTSSGELFF
13	-	-	TRBV2	TRBJ1-5	TGTGCCAGCATGGCCCGCTTCAATCAGCCCCAGCATTTT	CASMARFNQPQHF
12	-	-	TRBV7-6	TRBJ1-1	TGTGCCAGCAGCTTCCGTGACACTGAAGCTTTCTTT	CASSFRDTEAFF
15	-	-	TRBV19	TRBJ1-2	TGTGCCAGTAGCCATACTACGGGACACTTCTATGGCTACACCTTC	CASSHTTGHFYGYTF
13	many	-	TRBV10-3	TRBJ1-1	TGTGCCATCAGCGACGGAGGGCTTGGGGCAGCTTTCTTT	CAISDGGLGAAFF
14	-	-	TRBV4-2	TRBJ1-1	TGTGCCAGCAGCCAAGATATGGAGGTCACTGAAGCTTTCTTT	CASSQDMEVTEAFF
15	many	-	TRBV10-2	TRBJ2-1	TGCGCCAGCAGGGCAGCAGCGGGTCCATACAATGAGCAGTTCTTC	CASRAAAGPYNEQFF
14	many	-	TRBV12-3/TRBV12-4	TRBJ2-3	TGTGCCAGCAGTTTCACAGGCGGCACAGATACGCAGTATTTT	CASSFTGGTDTQYF
13	-	TRBD1	TRBV19	TRBJ2-1	TGTGCCATCTCGACAGGGGAGATACATGAGCAGTTCTTC	CAISTGEIHEQFF
16	-	TRBD2	TRBV5-6	TRBJ2-7	TGTGCCAGCAGCAACAGGGGACTAGCGGGAGTCGGAGAGCAGTACTTC	CASSNRGLAGVGEQYF
13	-	TRBD1	TRBV20-1	TRBJ1-1	TGCAGTGCCACCAGACAGGGAAACACTGAAGCTTTCTTT	CSATRQGNTEAFF
15	-	TRBD1	TRBV15	TRBJ1-2	TGTGCCACCAGCAGAGACCCCCGACAGGGACGACGCTACACCTTC	CATSRDPRQGRRYTF
15	-	-	TRBV20-1	TRBJ2-1	TGCAGTGCTGGCCGCCCACTAGCAGGGTACAATGAGCAGTTCTTC	CSAGRPLAGYNEQFF
15	once	TRBD2	TRBV10-3	TRBJ2-1	TGTGCCATCAGTGTAGGACTAGCGGGACGGAATGAGCAGTTCTTC	CAISVGLAGRNEQFF
14	-	-	TRBV19	TRBJ2-7	TGTGCCAGTTGCCGACAGGCCAGCTCCTACGAGCAGTACTTC	CASCRQASSYEQYF
15	-	-	TRBV10-1	TRBJ2-1	TGTGCCAGCATTCGTTCAAGCGGTGGCTACAATGAGCAGTTCTTC	CASIRSSGGYNEQFF
13	many	TRBD2	TRBV14	TRBJ2-1	TGTGCCAGCAGCCAGGCCCTAGCGGGCGCGCAGTTCTTC	CASSQALAGAQFF
14	few	-	TRBV7-8	TRBJ1-3	TGTGCCAGCAGCCAAGGGGTCTCTGGAAACACCATATATTTT	CASSQGVSGNTIYF
16	-	TRBD1	TRBV10-3	TRBJ1-1	TGTGCCATCAGTGGTGGACAGGGGGGTCGTAGCACTGAAGCTTTCTTT	CAISGGQGGRSTEAFF
14	many	-	TRBV3-1	TRBJ1-5	TGTGCCAGCAGCCAGACAGGATTCAATCAGCCCCAGCATTTT	CASSQTGFNQPQHF
16	many	-	TRBV5-6	TRBJ2-7	TGTGCCAGCAGCCCCCCCCCTCCATCCTACTCCTACGAGCAGTACTTC	CASSPPPPSYSYEQYF
13	-	-	TRBV2	TRBJ1-4	TGTGCCAGCAGTGAAGGGGACAATGAAAAACTGTTTTTT	CASSEGDNEKLFF
16	many	-	TRBV10-2	TRBJ1-5	TGCGCCAGCAGTGATGGTCAGGGGATTAGGAATCAGCCCCAGCATTTT	CASSDGQGIRNQPQHF